Listed below are T cell receptor beta chains from one sample, sequenced in a study of TIL therapy for anti-PD-1-resistant metastatic lung cancer. The data were produced by immunoSEQ multiplex PCR, yet TCRdb's version contains in-frame clones alone and is incomplete. Here the sample spans tens of thousands of clones, approximately 83% being singletons. Source: blood, taken at baseline. The receptors come from a person aged 25 to 80 with non-small cell lung cancer. The CDR3 runs from the conserved cysteine through the conserved F or W. The D gene is left open where the match is weak. Clone size is stated in some rows and not others, as once, few, many or a class when expanded.

length	size	V	J	D	CDR3	DNA
13	NA	TRBV24-1	TRBJ2-3	NA	CATGRFNTDTQYF	TGTGCCACCGGACGTTTCAACACAGATACGCAGTATTTT
15	NA	TRBV2	TRBJ2-2	NA	CASTAGRMNTGELFF	TGTGCCAGCACCGCCGGACGGATGAACACCGGGGAGCTGTTTTTT
12	NA	TRBV3-1/TRBV3-2	TRBJ2-3	NA	CASSQSPDTQYF	TGTGCCAGCAGCCAAAGTCCAGATACGCAGTATTTT
13	NA	TRBV7-7	TRBJ2-3	NA	CASSLRGGDTQYF	TGTGCCAGCAGCTTAAGAGGTGGAGATACGCAGTATTTT
15	NA	TRBV28	TRBJ1-6	NA	CASSLSGVGRSPLHF	TGTGCCAGCAGTTTGTCCGGGGTTGGGCGATCACCCCTCCACTTT
16	NA	TRBV6-2/TRBV6-3	TRBJ1-1	TRBD1	CASIPRGTGVGTEAFF	TGTGCCAGCATCCCTCGAGGAACAGGGGTGGGCACTGAAGCTTTCTTT
11	NA	TRBV28	TRBJ2-7	NA	CASSLGSGQYF	TGTGCCAGCAGTTTAGGGTCAGGGCAATACTTC
14	NA	TRBV4-3	TRBJ2-5	NA	CASSQRGGRETQYF	TGCGCCAGCAGCCAAAGGGGGGGCCGGGAGACCCAGTACTTC
12	NA	TRBV28	TRBJ2-7	NA	CASTPGTYEQYF	TGTGCCAGCACCCCGGGCACCTACGAGCAGTACTTC
16	few	TRBV4-1	TRBJ1-1	NA	CASSQDLGEVYTEAFF	TGCGCCAGCAGCCAAGATTTGGGGGAAGTTTACACTGAAGCTTTCTTT
14	few	TRBV19	TRBJ1-6	TRBD1	CASSGDSVNSPLHF	TGTGCCAGTAGTGGGGACAGCGTTAATTCACCCCTCCACTTT
16	NA	TRBV5-1	TRBJ2-3	NA	CASSLAYSSSTDTQYF	TGCGCCAGCAGCTTGGCCTATAGTTCTAGCACAGATACGCAGTATTTT